The sequence of this T cell receptor beta chain was determined in a study of blood T cells in healthy people across ages. Study outcomes and limitations: Researchers judged that diversity estimates from one million T cells fell short of true values. More naive CD4+ cells and higher diversity marked long-lived donors relative to aged donors.

In this sample, this clonotype turned up many times. Its matching antigen is unknown. Together with a sample-barcoded 5' primer, a J-beta primer mix was included in a second PCR lasting roughly 6 to 12 cycles. Template switching added a 12-random-nucleotide identifier to every cDNA molecule. Each CDR3 protein gets one entry after TCRdb re-called the 5' RACE reads with MiXCR. The table records hundreds of thousands of distinct CDR3 sequences, approximately 30% of them present only once. The CDR3 consists of 15 residues. CDR1 and CDR2 (germline): SGHVS, FQNEAQ. The V end lost 1 base, the J end lost 5 bases, and 13 bases lay between the germline ends. With each sample, at least 5 micrograms of total RNA were extracted.

The sequencing input was blood. This chain uses TRBV7-8 with TRBJ2-3; D is perhaps TRBD2 (6 bases). This receptor was taken from a woman older than 75 in good health. The CDR3 DNA reads as TGTGCCAGCAGCTTAGAGGCGGGGACCGGAGATACGCAGTATTTT. Residues: CASSLEAGTGDTQYF.